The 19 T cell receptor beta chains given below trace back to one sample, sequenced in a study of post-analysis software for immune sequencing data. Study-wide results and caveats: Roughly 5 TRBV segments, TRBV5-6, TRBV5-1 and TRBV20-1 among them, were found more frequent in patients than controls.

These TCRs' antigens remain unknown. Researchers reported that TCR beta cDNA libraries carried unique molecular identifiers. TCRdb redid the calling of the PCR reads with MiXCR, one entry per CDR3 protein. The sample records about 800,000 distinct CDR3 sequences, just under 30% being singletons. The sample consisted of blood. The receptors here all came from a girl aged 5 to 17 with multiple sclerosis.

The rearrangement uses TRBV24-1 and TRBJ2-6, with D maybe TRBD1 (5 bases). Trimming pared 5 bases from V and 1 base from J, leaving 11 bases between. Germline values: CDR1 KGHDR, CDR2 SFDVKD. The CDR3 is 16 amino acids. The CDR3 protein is CATSGPKGSGANVLTF. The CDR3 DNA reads TGTGCCACCAGTGGTCCCAAGGGGTCTGGGGCCAACGTCCTGACTTTC.

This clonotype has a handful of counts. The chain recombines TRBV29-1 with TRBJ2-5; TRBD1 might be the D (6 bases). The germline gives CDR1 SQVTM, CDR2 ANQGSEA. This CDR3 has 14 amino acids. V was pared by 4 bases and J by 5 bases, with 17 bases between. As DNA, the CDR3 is TGCAGCGTTGGAGTGGGGGCAAATGTGGAGACCCAGTACTTC. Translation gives CSVGVGANVETQYF. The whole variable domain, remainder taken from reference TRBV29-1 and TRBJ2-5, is SAVISQKPSRDICQRGTSLTIQCQVDSQVTMMFWYRQQPGQSLTLIATANQGSEATYESGFVIDKFPISRPNLTFSTLTVSNMSPEDSSIYLCSVGVGANVETQYFGPGTRLLVL.

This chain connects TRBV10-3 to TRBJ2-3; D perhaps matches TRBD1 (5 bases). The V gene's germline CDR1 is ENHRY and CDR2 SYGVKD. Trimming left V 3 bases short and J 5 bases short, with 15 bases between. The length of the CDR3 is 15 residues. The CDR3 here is CAISDPAGRGDTQYF. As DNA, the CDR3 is TGTGCCATCAGTGACCCGGCAGGGCGAGGAGATACGCAGTATTTT.

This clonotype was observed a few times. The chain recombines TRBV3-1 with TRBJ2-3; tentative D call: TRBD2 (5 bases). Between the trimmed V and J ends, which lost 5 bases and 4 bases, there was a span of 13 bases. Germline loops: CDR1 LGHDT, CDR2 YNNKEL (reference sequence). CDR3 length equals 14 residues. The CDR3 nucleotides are TGTGCCAGCAGCTCGGGCGTCGGGGCAGATACGCAGTATTTT. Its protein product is CASSSGVGADTQYF.

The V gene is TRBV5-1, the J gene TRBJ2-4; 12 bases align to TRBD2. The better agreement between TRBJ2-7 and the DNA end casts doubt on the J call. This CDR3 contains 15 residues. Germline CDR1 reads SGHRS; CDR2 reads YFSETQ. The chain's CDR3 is CASSSGLAGLYEQYF. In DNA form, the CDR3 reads TGCGCCAGCAGCTCCGGACTAGCGGGACTCTACGAGCAGTACTTC.

The CDR3 is CASSPMGAGTQDTQYF. Written as DNA, the CDR3 is TGTGCCAGCAGCCCTATGGGTGCGGGTACACAGGATACGCAGTATTTT. The V gene is TRBV7-2, the J gene TRBJ2-3; tentatively, D is TRBD2 (5 bases). With 5 bases removed from V and 6 bases from J, the gap between germline ends came to 21 bases. Germline V gene data show CDR1 as SGHTA and CDR2 as FQGNSA. This CDR3 contains 16 residues.

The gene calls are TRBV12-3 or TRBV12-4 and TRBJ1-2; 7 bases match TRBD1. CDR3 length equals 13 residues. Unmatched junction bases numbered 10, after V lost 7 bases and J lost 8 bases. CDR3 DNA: TGTGCCAGCACCACCGACAGGGAGCGGGGCTACACCTTC. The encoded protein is CASTTDRERGYTF.

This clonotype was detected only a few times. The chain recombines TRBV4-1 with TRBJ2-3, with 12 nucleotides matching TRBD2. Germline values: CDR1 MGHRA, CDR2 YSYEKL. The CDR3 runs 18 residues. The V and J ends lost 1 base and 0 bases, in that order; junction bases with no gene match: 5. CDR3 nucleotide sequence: TGCGCCAGCAGCCAAGTCCCTAGCGGGAGGGATAGCACAGATACGCAGTATTTT. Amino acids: CASSQVPSGRDSTDTQYF.

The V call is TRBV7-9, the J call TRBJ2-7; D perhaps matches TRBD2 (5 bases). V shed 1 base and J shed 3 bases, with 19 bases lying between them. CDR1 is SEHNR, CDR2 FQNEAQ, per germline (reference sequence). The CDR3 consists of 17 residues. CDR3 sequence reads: CASSLVPRGLVDYEQYF. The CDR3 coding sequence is TGTGCCAGCAGCTTAGTACCCCGTGGACTGGTGGACTACGAGCAGTACTTC.

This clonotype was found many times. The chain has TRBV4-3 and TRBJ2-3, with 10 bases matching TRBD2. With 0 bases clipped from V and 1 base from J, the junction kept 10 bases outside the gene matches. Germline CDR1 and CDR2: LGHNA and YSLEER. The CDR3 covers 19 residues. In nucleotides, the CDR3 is TGCGCCAGCAGCCAAGAGTTGGCTAGCGGGAGTACCCGCACAGATACGCAGTATTTT. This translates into CASSQELASGSTRTDTQYF.

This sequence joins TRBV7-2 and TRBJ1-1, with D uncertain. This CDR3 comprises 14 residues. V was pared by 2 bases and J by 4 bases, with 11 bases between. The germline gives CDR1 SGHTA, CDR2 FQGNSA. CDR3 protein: CASSLNGGSTEAFF. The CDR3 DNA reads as TGTGCCAGCAGCTTAAACGGTGGGTCCACTGAAGCTTTCTTT.

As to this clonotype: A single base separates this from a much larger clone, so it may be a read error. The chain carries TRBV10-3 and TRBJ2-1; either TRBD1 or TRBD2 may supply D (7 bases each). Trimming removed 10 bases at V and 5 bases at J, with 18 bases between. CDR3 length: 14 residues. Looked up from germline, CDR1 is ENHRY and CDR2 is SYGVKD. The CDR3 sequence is CATNGQAGDNEQFF. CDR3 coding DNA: TGTGCCACCAACGGACAGGCGGGGGACAATGAGCAGTTCTTC.

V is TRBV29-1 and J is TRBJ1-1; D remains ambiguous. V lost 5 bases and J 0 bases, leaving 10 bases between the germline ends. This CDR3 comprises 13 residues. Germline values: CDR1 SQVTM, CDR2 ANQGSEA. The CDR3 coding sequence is TGCAGCGTTCGGGGTCAGATGAACACTGAAGCTTTCTTT. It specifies CSVRGQMNTEAFF.

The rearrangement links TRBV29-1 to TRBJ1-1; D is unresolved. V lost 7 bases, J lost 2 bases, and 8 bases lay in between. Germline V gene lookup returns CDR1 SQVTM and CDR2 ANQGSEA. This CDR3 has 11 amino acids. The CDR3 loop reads CSAKINTEAFF. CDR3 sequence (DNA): TGCAGCGCCAAAATTAACACTGAAGCTTTCTTT. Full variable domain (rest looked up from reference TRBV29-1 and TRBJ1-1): SAVISQKPSRDICQRGTSLTIQCQVDSQVTMMFWYRQQPGQSLTLIATANQGSEATYESGFVIDKFPISRPNLTFSTLTVSNMSPEDSSIYLCSAKINTEAFFGQGTRLTVV.

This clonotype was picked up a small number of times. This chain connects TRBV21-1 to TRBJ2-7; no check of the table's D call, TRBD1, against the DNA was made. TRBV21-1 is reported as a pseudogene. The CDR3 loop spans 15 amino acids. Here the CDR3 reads CASSKGRGSSYEQYF. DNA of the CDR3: TGTGCCAGCAGCAAGGGCAGGGGGAGCTCCTACGAGCAGTACTTC.

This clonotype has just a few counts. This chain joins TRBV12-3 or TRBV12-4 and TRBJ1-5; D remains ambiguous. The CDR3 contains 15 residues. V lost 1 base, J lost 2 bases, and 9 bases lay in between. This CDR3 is CASSLGGVRNQPQHF. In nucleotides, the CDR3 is TGTGCCAGCAGTTTAGGTGGTGTTCGCAATCAGCCCCAGCATTTT.

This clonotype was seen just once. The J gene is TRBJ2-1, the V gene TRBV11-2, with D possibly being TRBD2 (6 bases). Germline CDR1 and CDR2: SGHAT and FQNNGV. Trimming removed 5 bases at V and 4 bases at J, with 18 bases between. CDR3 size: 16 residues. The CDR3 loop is CASSRKSSAIYNEQFF. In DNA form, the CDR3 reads TGTGCCAGCAGCCGAAAGTCTAGCGCCATTTACAATGAGCAGTTCTTC.

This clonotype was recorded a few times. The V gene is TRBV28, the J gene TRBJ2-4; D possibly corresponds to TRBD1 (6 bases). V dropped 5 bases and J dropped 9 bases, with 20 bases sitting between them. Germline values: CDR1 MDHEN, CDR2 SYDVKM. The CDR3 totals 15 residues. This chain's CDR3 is CASSSGGASWSIQYF. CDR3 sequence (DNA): TGTGCCAGCAGTAGTGGGGGCGCGAGTTGGAGCATTCAGTACTTC.

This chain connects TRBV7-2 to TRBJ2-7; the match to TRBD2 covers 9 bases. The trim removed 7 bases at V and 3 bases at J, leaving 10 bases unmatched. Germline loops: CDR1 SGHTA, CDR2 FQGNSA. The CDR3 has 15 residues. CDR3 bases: TGTGCCAGCAACTCACCTAGCGGGATCCTCTACGAGCAGTACTTC. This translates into CASNSPSGILYEQYF.